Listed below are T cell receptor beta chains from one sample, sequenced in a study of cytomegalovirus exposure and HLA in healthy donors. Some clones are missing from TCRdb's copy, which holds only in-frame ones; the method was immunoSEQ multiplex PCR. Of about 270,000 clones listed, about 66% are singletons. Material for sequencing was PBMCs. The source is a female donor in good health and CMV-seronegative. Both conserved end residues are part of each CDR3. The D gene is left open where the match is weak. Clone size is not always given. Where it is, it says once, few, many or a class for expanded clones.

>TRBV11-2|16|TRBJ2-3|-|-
TGTGCCAGCAGCTACCTCACTAGAATCTCCACAGATACGCAGTATTTT
CASSYLTRISTDTQYF
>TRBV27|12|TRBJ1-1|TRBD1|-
TGTGCCAGCAGCTCGACAGGGGCCGAAGCTTTCTTT
CASSSTGAEAFF
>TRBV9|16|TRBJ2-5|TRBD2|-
TGTGCCAGCAGCGTAGCGGGGGGACCGGGGGGGGAGACCCAGTACTTC
CASSVAGGPGGETQYF
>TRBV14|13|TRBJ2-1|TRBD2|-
TGTGCCAGCAGCCAAGATCAGCGGGAGAGGCAGTTCTTC
CASSQDQRERQFF
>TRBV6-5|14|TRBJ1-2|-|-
TGTGCCAGCAGTTACTCGTATGGGCTCTATGGCTACACCTTC
CASSYSYGLYGYTF
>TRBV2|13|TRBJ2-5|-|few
TGTGCCAGCCGAAGGGCAGGGATAAAGACCCAGTACTTC
CASRRAGIKTQYF
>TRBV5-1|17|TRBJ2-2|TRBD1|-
TGCGCCAGCAGCTTACCACAGGGGAAGCTTGACACCGGGGAGCTGTTTTTT
CASSLPQGKLDTGELFF
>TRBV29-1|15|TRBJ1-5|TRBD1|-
TGCAGCGTTGCCCTACAGGGGGATAGCAATCAGCCCCAGCATTTT
CSVALQGDSNQPQHF
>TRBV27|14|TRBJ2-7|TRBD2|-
TGTGCCAGCAGTTTAAGCGGGAGGTCGGGAGAGCAGTACTTC
CASSLSGRSGEQYF
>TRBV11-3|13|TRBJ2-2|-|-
TGTGCCAGCAGTTGGTCCAGCACCGGGGAGCTGTTTTTT
CASSWSSTGELFF
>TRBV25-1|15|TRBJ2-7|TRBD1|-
TGTGCCAGCAGTGGTCCTCGACAGGGTACCTACGAGCAGTACTTC
CASSGPRQGTYEQYF
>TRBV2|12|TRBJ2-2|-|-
TGTGCCAGCCGCGGATTAGCCGGGGAGCTGTTTTTT
CASRGLAGELFF
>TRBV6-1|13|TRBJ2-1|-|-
TGTGCCGGAGGGGCCAGGTCCTACAATGAGCAGTTCTTC
CAGGARSYNEQFF
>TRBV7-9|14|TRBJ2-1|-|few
TGTGCCAGCAGCGCCATGGACAGATCCGGTGAGCAGTTCTTC
CASSAMDRSGEQFF
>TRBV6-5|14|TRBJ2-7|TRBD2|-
TGTGCCAGCAGTTACTCTAGCGGGAGTAACGAGCAGTACTTC
CASSYSSGSNEQYF
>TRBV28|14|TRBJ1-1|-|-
TGTGCCACCAAGGGGGGGGGCGCGGGCACTGAAGCTTTCTTT
CATKGGGAGTEAFF
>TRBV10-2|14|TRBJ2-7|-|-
TGCGCCAGCAGTGCGGGCGGGCCTCCCTACGAGCAGTACTTC
CASSAGGPPYEQYF
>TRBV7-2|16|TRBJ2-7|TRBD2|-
TGTGCCAGCAGCCCTGGCGATAGCGGGAAACTCTACGAGCAGTACTTC
CASSPGDSGKLYEQYF
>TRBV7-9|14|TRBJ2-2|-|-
TGTGCCAGCAGCAAAATTTCAGGTTCCGGGGAGCTGTTTTTT
CASSKISGSGELFF
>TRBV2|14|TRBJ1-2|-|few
TGTGCCAGCACGGGTTCCGCTGTAAACTATGGCTACACCTTC
CASTGSAVNYGYTF
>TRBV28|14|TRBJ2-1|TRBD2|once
TGTGCCAGCATAGGCGGGAGGGCCTACAATGAGCAGTTCTTC
CASIGGRAYNEQFF
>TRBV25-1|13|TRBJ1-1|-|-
TGTGCCAGCAGTCTGGCAGGGTACACTGAAGCTTTCTTT
CASSLAGYTEAFF
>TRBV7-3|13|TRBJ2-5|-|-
TGTGCCAGCAGCTTAGAAGGGGGAGAGACCCAGTACTTC
CASSLEGGETQYF
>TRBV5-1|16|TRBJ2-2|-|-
TGCGCCAGCAGCTTGGCCGTAACTACAGGGTCGGGGGAGCTGTTTTTT
CASSLAVTTGSGELFF
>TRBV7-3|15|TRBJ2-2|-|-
TGTGCCAGCAGCTTAATCGCAGGGAACACCGGGGAGCTGTTTTTT
CASSLIAGNTGELFF
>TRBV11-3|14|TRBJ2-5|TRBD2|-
TGTGCCAGCAGCTTCCTAGCGGGAGAAGAGACCCAGTACTTC
CASSFLAGEETQYF
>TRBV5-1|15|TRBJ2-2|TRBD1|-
TGCGCCAGCAGCTCGGGACAGGGGAGGACCGGGGAGCTGTTTTTT
CASSSGQGRTGELFF
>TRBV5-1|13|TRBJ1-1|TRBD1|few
TGCGCCAGCAGCTACCGACAGGGTGATGAAGCTTTCTTT
CASSYRQGDEAFF
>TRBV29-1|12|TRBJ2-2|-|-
TGCAGCGCCCGCAGGGATCACGGGGAGCTGTTTTTT
CSARRDHGELFF
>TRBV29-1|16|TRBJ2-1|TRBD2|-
TGCAGCGTTGAAGCACCTAGCGGGAGAATCACGAATGAGCAGTTCTTC
CSVEAPSGRITNEQFF
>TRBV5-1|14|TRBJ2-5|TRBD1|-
TGCGCCAGCAGCAGGGGGACAGGGAGAGAGACCCAGTACTTC
CASSRGTGRETQYF
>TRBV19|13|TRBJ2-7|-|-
TGTGCCAGTAGTATAGAAAGGAGCTACGAGCAGTACTTC
CASSIERSYEQYF
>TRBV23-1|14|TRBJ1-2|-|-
TGCGCCAGCAGTCAACCCTACAGGTTCTATGGCTACACCTTC
CASSQPYRFYGYTF
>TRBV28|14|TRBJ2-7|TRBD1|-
TGTGCCAGCCTCCGGGACAGGGCCACCTACGAGCAGTACTTC
CASLRDRATYEQYF
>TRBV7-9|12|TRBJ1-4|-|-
TGTGCCAGCAGCTTAGGAGGAGAAAAACTGTTTTTT
CASSLGGEKLFF
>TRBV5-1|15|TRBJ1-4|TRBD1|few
TGCGCCAGCAGCGCGGGACAGCTTACTAATGAAAAACTGTTTTTT
CASSAGQLTNEKLFF